The 3 T cell receptor beta chains below were found in one sample sequenced in a study of shared clonotypes between healthy human individuals. Terminally differentiated effector memory CD45RA+ cells were excluded by CCR7 positive selection of CD45RO-negative cells. Here immunoSEQ multiplex PCR was the method, and the copy in TCRdb shows in-frame clones only, minus some. Here the sample spans around 600,000 clones, roughly 98% being singletons. Material: naive CD8+ T cells sorted from blood. These receptor sequences come from a man younger than 40 in good health.

The chain couples TRBV11-2 to TRBJ2-6, with D unresolved. The CDR3 runs to 16 residues. Trimming cost V 1 base and J 1 base, with 8 bases left between them. Germline CDR1 and CDR2: SGHAT and FQNNGV. CDR3 residues: CASSLVPVSGANVLTF. The CDR3 coding sequence is TGTGCCAGCAGCTTAGTTCCTGTATCTGGGGCCAACGTCCTGACTTTC.

The count of this clone is one. The chain is built from TRBV7-9 and TRBJ2-3; no clear D gene. The CDR3 length is 14 residues. Germline loops: CDR1 SEHNR, CDR2 FQNEAQ (reference sequence). V dropped 4 bases and J dropped 0 bases, with 8 bases sitting between them. The CDR3 region is CASSYSSSTDTQYF. The CDR3 DNA reads TGTGCCAGCAGCTACTCGAGCAGCACAGATACGCAGTATTTT.

This chain links TRBV11-2 with TRBJ2-7; 13 positions match TRBD2. J gave up 4 bases and V 2 bases, and 11 bases lay outside the gene matches. Germline V gene data show CDR1 as SGHAT and CDR2 as FQNNGV. There are 18 residues in the CDR3. The DNA of the CDR3 is TGTGCCAGCAGCTTATTTGTCACCCCGACTAGCGGGAGGTACGAGCAGTACTTC. Translating gives CASSLFVTPTSGRYEQYF. Full variable domain (rest looked up from reference TRBV11-2 and TRBJ2-7): EAGVAQSPRYKIIEKRQSVAFWCNPISGHATLYWYQQILGQGPKLLIQFQNNGVVDDSQLPKDRFSAERLKGVDSTLKIQPAKLEDSAVYLCASSLFVTPTSGRYEQYFGPGTRLTVT.